This TCR beta chain was recorded in a study of beta chain features in type 1 diabetes. The authors sorted CD4+ naive, central memory, regulatory and stem cell-like memory cells via CD45RO/CCR7/CD25/CD127/CD95/CD27. As every portion of the isolated RNA was reverse transcribed, the sequencing read expressed TCRB transcripts. Produced via immunoSEQ multiplex PCR; TCRdb's table is partial and in-frame only. The sample consists of about half a million clones, approximately 28% of them appearing once. The CDR3 is 14 residues long. V trimming: 6 bases; J trimming: 0 bases; junction bases outside the gene matches: 4. CDR1 and CDR2 from the germline V gene are SQVTM and ANQGSEA.

This receptor was obtained from a man aged 18-30 years in good health. Sequenced: naive CD4+ T cells from blood. V and J are TRBV29-1 and TRBJ1-3; 8 nucleotides agree with TRBD1. CDR3 DNA: TGCAGCGTAGCAACAGGGGGCTCTGGAAACACCATATATTTT. Amino acid sequence: CSVATGGSGNTIYF.